This TCR beta chain appears in the sequencing data of a study of T cells expressing NK-cell markers. Across the study: Sorted CD3+CD56+NKG2C+, CD3+CD56+NKG2C- and CD3+CD56-NKG2C+ T cells provided the TCR beta repertoires.

TCR beta cDNA was made by 5'RACE template switching with UMIs. Reprocessing the 5' RACE reads, TCRdb reports a single entry for every CDR3 protein and omits DNA. Its table records 450,000 to 600,000 distinct CDR3 sequences. General study results and limits: Each of 6 or 7 donors carried dominant NKG2C+ clonotypes accounting for about 1.0-7.5% of CD8+ T cells. Certain NKG2C+ T cell clones were expanded, and their HCMV specificity remained unclear.

Regarding this clonotype: The antigen remains undetermined.

The CDR3 spans 15 residues. Germline-derived CDR1 and CDR2 are LGHNA and YNFKEQ. This receptor was taken from a man in his late teens or twenties in good health. This chain connects TRBV4-2 to TRBJ2-1; TCRdb outputs TRBD2, but without DNA this stays unchecked. Material: blood T cells: a sorted CD56 or NKG2C T cell subset, CD4+ or CD8+ T cells, or bulk PBMC T cells (not recorded which). The chain's CDR3 is CASSLGSREADEQFF.